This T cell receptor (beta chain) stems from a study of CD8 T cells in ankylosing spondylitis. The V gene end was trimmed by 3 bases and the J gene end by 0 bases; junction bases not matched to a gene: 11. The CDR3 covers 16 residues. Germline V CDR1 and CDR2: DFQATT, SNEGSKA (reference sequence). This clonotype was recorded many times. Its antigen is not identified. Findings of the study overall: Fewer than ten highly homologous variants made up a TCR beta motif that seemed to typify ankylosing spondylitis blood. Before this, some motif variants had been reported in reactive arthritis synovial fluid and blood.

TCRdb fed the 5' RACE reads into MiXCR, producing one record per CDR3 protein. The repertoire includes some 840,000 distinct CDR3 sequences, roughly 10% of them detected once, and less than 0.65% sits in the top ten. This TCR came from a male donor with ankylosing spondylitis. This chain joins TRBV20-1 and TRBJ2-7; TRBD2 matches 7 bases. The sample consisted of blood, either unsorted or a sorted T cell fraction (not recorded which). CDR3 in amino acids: CSASYTRGRISYEQYF. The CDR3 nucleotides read TGCAGTGCTAGCTATACCCGCGGGAGAATCTCCTACGAGCAGTACTTC.